This record concerns one T cell receptor (beta chain) sequence. Germline is not matched at one junction end, which may reflect a read error. Germline CDR1 is SEHNR and CDR2 is FQNEAQ (reference sequence). CDR3 size: 16 residues. The time point denotes: newly diagnosed GD, antithyroid drugs for less than 3 months. Construction of the TCR library relied on RNA isolated from PBMCs. American Thyroid Association guidelines were used to diagnose Graves' disease. This entry is derived from a study of regulatory T cells in long-lasting Graves disease. Construction of the TCR beta libraries employed iRepertoire HTBI primers in conjunction with Arm-PCR of CDR3 regions. In the original analysis: Analysis of the samples identified about 62 TRBV and roughly 15 TRBJ segments. TCRdb reanalysed the multiplex PCR reads using MiXCR and keeps one entry per CDR3 protein. The V and J calls reflect TCRdb's pipeline rather than the authors' work. Here the sample spans 400,000 to 500,000 distinct CDR3 sequences, 14% being singletons.

These data also featured in a second study, about T cells in Graves' hyperthyroidism and ophthalmopathy.

The sample here was peripheral blood mononuclear cells (PBMCs), taken at new diagnosis, from a patient treated with antithyroid drugs. The chain carries TRBV7-9 and TRBJ1-3; 9 nucleotides line up with TRBD1. The TCR originated in a woman aged 45 to 65 with Graves disease. The CDR3 loop reads CASTRQGVYSGNIIYF. CDR3 nucleotides: TGTGCCAGCACCCGACAGGGGGTATACTCTGGAAACATCATATATTTT.